This T cell receptor (beta chain) was profiled in a study of blood T cell repertoires in COVID-19. The protocol was immunoSEQ multiplex PCR, while the TCRdb copy is restricted to in-frame clones and leaves out a portion. The table records 220,000 or so clones, approximately 80% of them present only once. The V segment lost 5 bases and the J segment 6 bases; nucleotides outside the gene matches: 3. The CDR3 runs to 13 residues. Germline values: CDR1 SGHAT, CDR2 FQDESV (reference sequence). Sequencing was carried out using peripheral blood. J is TRBJ2-2 and V is TRBV11-1; 7 bases are a match to TRBD2. The receptor was isolated from a woman aged 80 or older with acute or convalescent COVID-19. The CDR3 region is CASSPGGSGELFF. In nucleotides, the CDR3 is TGTGCCAGCAGCCCGGGAGGATCCGGGGAGCTGTTTTTT. The complete variable domain, with remaining parts taken from reference TRBV11-1 and TRBJ2-2, reads EAEVAQSPRYKITEKSQAVAFWCDPISGHATLYWYRQILGQGPELLVQFQDESVVDDSQLPKDRFSAERLKGVDSTLKIQPAELGDSAMYLCASSPGGSGELFFGEGSRLTVL.